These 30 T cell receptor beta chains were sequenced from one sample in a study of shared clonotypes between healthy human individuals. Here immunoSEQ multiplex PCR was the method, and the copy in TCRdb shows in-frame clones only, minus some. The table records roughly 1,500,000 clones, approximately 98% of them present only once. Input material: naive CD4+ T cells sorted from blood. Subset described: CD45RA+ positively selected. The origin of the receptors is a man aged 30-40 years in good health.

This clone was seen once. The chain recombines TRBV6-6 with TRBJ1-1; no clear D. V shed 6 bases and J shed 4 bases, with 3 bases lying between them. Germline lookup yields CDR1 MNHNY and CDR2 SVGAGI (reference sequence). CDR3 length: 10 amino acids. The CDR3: CASRSTEAFF. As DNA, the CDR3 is TGTGCCAGCAGAAGCACTGAAGCTTTCTTT.

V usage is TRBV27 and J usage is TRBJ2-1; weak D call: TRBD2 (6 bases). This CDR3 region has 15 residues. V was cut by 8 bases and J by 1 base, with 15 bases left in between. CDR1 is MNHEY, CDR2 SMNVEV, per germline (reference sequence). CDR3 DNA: TGTGCCAGCGTTGACCTAGCGATATCCTACAATGAGCAGTTCTTC. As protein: CASVDLAISYNEQFF.

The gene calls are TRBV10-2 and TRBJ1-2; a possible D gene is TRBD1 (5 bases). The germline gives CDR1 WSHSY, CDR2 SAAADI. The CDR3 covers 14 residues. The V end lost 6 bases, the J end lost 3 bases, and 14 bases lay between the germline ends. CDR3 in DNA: TGCGCCAGCAGATCCCCGACAGACCACTATGGCTACACCTTC. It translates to CASRSPTDHYGYTF.

The CDR3 here is CASSLEDRYQPQHF. The DNA of the CDR3 is TGTGCCAGCAGCTTGGAGGACAGATATCAGCCCCAGCATTTT. The chain links TRBV7-8 to TRBJ1-5, with D tentatively TRBD1 (6 bases). Germline V gene sequence: CDR1 SGHVS, CDR2 FQNEAQ. The ends were cut back, 3 bases at V and 5 bases at J, with 11 bases in the middle. CDR3 length: 14 amino acids.

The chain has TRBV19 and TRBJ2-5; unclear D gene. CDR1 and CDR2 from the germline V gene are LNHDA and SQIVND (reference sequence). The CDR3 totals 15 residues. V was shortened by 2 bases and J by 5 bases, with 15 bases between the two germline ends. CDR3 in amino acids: CASSITLVRAETQYF. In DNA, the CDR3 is TGTGCCAGTAGTATAACCTTAGTTAGGGCGGAGACCCAGTACTTC.

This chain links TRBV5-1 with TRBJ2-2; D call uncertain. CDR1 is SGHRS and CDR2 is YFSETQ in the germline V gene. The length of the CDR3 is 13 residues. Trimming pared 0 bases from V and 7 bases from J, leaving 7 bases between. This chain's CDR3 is CASSLVGIGELFF. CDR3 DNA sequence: TGCGCCAGCAGCTTGGTAGGGATCGGGGAGCTGTTTTTT.

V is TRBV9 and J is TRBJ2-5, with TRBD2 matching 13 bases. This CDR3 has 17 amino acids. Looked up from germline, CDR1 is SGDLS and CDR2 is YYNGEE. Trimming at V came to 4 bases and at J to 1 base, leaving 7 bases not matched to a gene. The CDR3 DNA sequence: TGTGCCAGCAGCCAGGGGACTAGCGGGACCCTCCAAGAGACCCAGTACTTC. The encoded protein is CASSQGTSGTLQETQYF.

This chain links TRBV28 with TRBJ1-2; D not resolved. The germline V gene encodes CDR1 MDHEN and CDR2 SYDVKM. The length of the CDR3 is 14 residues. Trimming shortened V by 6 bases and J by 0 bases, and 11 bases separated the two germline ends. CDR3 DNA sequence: TGTGCCAGCAGATTAAGGGCAACTAACTATGGCTACACCTTC. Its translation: CASRLRATNYGYTF.

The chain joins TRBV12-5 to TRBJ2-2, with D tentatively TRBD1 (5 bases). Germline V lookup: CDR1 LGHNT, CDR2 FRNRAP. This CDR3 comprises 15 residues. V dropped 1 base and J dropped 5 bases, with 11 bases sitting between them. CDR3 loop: CASGLGAGRTGELFF. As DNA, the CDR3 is TGTGCTAGTGGTTTGGGGGCAGGGCGGACCGGGGAGCTGTTTTTT.

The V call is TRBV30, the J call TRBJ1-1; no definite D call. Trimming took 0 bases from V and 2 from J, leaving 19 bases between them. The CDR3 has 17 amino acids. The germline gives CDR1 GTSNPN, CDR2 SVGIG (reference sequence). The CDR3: CAWSVPLRMRVNTEAFF. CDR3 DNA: TGTGCCTGGAGTGTACCACTGAGGATGAGGGTTAACACTGAAGCTTTCTTT.

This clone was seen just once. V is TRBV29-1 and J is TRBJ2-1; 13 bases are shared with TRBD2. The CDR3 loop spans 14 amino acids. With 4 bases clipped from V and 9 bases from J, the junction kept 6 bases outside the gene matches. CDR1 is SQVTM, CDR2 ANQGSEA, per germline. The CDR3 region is CSVAGLAGSGEQFF. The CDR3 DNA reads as TGCAGCGTTGCGGGACTAGCGGGATCCGGTGAGCAGTTCTTC.

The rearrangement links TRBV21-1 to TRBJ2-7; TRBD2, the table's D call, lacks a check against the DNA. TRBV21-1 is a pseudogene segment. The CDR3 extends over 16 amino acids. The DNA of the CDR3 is TGTGCCAGCAGCAATGGGGGGTCCAGTTTTGGGTACGAGCAGTACTTC. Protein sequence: CASSNGGSSFGYEQYF.

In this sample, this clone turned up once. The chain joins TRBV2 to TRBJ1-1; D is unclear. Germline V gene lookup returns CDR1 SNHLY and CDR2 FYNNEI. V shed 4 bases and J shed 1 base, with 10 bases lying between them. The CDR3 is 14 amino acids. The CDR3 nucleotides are TGTGCCAGCAGTGCCGAGGGCACGAACACTGAAGCTTTCTTT. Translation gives CASSAEGTNTEAFF. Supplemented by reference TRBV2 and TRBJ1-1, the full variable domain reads EPEVTQTPSHQVTQMGQEVILRCVPISNHLYFYWYRQILGQKVEFLVSFYNNEISEKSEIFDDQFSVERPDGSNFTLKIRSTKLEDSAMYFCASSAEGTNTEAFFGQGTRLTVV.

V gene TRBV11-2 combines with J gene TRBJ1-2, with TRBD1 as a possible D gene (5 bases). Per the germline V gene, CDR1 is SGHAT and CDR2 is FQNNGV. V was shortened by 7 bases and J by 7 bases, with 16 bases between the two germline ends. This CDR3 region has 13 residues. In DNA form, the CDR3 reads TGTGCCAGCACCGATAAGGGGCCCCGTGGCTACACCTTC. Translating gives CASTDKGPRGYTF.

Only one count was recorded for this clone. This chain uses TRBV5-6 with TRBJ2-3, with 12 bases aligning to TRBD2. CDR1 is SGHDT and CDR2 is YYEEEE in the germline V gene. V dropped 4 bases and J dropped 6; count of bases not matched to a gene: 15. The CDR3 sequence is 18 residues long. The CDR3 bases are TGTGCCAGCAGCCCTGGAGGGCGGCTACTAGCGGGAGGCGATACGCAGTATTTT. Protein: CASSPGGRLLAGGDTQYF.

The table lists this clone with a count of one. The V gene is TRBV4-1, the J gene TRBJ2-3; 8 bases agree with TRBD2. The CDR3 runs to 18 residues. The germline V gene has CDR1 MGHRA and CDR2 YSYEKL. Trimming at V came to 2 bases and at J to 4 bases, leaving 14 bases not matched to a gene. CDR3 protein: CASSQQPATAGASDTQYF. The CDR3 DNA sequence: TGCGCCAGCAGCCAACAACCTGCGACAGCGGGAGCGTCAGATACGCAGTATTTT.

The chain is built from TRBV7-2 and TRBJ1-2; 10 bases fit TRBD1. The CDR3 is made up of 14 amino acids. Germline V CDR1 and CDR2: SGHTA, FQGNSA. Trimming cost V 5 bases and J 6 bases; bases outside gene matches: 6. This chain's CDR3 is CASSKDRGMNGYTF. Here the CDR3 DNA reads TGTGCCAGCAGCAAGGACAGGGGGATGAATGGCTACACCTTC. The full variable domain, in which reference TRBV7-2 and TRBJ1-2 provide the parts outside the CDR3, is GAGVSQSPSNKVTEKGKDVELRCDPISGHTALYWYRQSLGQGLEFLIYFQGNSAPDKSGLPSDRFSAERTGGSVSTLTIQRTQQEDSAVYLCASSKDRGMNGYTFGSGTRLTVV.

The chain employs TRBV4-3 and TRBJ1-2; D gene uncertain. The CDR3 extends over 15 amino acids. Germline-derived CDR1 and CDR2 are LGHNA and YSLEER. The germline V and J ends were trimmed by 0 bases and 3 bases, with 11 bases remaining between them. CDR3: CASSQDDRGYYGYTF. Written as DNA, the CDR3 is TGCGCCAGCAGCCAAGATGATCGGGGATACTATGGCTACACCTTC.

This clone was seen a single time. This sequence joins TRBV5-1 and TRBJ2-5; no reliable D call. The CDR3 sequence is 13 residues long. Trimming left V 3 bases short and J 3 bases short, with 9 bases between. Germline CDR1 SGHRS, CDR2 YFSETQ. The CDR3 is CASSWQMKETQYF. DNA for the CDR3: TGCGCCAGCAGCTGGCAGATGAAAGAGACCCAGTACTTC.

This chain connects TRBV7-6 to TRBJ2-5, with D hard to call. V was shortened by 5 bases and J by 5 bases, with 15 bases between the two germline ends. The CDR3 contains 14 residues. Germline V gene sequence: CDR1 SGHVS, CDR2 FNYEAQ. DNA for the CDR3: TGTGCCAGCAGCCCCGTAGGAACGCCGGAGACCCAGTACTTC. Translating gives CASSPVGTPETQYF.

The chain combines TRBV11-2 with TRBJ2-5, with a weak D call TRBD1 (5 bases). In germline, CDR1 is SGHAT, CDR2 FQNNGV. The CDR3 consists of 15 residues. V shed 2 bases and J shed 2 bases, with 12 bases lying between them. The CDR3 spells CASSLLIGVQETQYF. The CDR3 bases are TGTGCCAGCAGCTTACTCATAGGGGTGCAAGAGACCCAGTACTTC.

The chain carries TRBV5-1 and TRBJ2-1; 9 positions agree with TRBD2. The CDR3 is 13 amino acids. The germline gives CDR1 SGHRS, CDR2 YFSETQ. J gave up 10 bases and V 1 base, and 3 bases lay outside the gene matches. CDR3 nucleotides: TGCGCCAGCAGCTTGCTAGCGGGGAACGAGCAGTTCTTC. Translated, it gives CASSLLAGNEQFF.

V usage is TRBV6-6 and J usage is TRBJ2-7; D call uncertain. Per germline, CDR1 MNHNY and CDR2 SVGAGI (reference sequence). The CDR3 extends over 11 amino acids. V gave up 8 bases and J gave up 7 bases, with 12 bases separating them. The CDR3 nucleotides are TGTGCCAGCCGTTCTCTGGGGGAGCAGTACTTC. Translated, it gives CASRSLGEQYF.

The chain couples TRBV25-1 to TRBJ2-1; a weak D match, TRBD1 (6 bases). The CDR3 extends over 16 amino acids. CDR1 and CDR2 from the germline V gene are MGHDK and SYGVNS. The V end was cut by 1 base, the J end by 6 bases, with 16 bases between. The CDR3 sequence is CASSEWGRQVGNEQFF. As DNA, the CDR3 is TGTGCCAGCAGTGAATGGGGGCGTCAAGTCGGCAATGAGCAGTTCTTC. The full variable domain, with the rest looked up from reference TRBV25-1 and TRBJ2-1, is EADIYQTPRYLVIGTGKKITLECSQTMGHDKMYWYQQDPGMELHLIHYSYGVNSTEKGDLSSESTVSRIRTEHFPLTLESARPSHTSQYLCASSEWGRQVGNEQFFGPGTRLTVL.

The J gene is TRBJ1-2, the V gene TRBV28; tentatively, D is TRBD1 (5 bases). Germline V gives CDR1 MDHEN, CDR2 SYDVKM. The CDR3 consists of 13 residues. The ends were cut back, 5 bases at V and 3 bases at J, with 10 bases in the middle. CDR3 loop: CASSVQGYYGYTF. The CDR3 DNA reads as TGTGCCAGCAGTGTCCAGGGTTACTATGGCTACACCTTC.

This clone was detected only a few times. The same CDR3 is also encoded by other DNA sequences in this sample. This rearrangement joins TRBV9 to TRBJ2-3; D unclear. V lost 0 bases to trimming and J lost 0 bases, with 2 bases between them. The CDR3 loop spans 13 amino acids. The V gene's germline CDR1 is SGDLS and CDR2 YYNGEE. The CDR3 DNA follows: TGTGCCAGCAGCGTAGTGAGCACAGATACGCAGTATTTT. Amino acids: CASSVVSTDTQYF.

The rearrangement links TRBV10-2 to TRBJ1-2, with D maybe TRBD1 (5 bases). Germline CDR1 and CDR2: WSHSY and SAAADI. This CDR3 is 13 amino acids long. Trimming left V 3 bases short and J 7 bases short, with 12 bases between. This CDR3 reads CASSDGRGRGYTF. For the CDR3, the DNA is TGCGCCAGCAGTGATGGGCGGGGACGTGGCTACACCTTC.

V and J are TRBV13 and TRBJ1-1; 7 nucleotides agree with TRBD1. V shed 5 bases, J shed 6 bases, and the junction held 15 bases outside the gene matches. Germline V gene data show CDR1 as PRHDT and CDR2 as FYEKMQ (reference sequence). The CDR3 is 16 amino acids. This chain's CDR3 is CASSRTGIFGFSEAFF. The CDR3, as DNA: TGTGCCAGCAGCAGGACAGGTATTTTTGGTTTTTCTGAAGCTTTCTTT. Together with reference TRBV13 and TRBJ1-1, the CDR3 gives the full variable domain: AAGVIQSPRHLIKEKRETATLKCYPIPRHDTVYWYQQGPGQDPQFLISFYEKMQSDKGSIPDRFSAQQFSDYHSELNMSSLELGDSALYFCASSRTGIFGFSEAFFGQGTRLTVV.

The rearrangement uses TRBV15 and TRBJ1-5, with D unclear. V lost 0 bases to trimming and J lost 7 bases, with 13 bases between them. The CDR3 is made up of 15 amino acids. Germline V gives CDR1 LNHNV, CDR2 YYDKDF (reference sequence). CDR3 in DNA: TGTGCCACCAGCAGAGATAAAAGCAAAGGGCAGCCCCAGCATTTT. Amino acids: CATSRDKSKGQPQHF.

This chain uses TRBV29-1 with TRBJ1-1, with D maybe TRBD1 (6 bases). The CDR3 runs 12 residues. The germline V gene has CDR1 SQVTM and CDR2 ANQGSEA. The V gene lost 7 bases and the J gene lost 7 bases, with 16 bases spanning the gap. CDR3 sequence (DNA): TGCAGCGACAGGGTGGGTGGTATTGAAGCTTTCTTT. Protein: CSDRVGGIEAFF.